This T cell receptor beta chain was sequenced for a study of T-cell reconstitution after alpha-beta-depleted transplantation in children. Germline V gene data show CDR1 as GTSNPN and CDR2 as SVGIG (reference sequence). Trimming removed 3 bases at V and 1 base at J, with 9 bases between. The CDR3 extends over 13 amino acids. This sample's TCRbeta library carried unique molecular identifier barcodes. TCRdb ran MiXCR on the PCR reads and lists one entry per CDR3 protein. The profile shows roughly 350,000 distinct CDR3 sequences, about a tenth of them singletons. In this sample, this clonotype turned up a few times.

The rearrangement uses TRBV30 and TRBJ1-1; possibly TRBD1 for D (6 bases). The sequences come from PBMCs from the stem cell graft donor, collected from the stem cell graft. The receptor comes from a human donor who donated a stem cell graft to a child with acute lymphoblastic leukemia. The CDR3 region is CAWSLGQNTEAFF. CDR3 sequence (DNA): TGTGCCTGGAGCCTGGGACAGAACACTGAAGCTTTCTTT. Variable domain in full (rest from reference TRBV30 and TRBJ1-1): SQTIHQWPATLVQPVGSPLSLECTVEGTSNPNLYWYRQAAGRGLQLLFYSVGIGQISSEVPQNLSASRPQDRQFILSSKKLLLSDSGFYLCAWSLGQNTEAFFGQGTRLTVV.